This is a list of T cell receptor beta chains from one sample in a study of blood T cells in healthy people across ages. TCRdb reanalysed the 5' RACE reads using MiXCR and keeps one entry per CDR3 protein. The sample shows about 780,000 distinct CDR3 sequences, 20% to 30% of them seen only once. These data were also filed under a second study, of T cells of mothers and their children.

Sequencing was done on a sample of blood. The receptors stem from a boy younger than 18 in good health. CDR3s include the opening cysteine and the closing phenylalanine or tryptophan. A D gene is named only where the DNA matches it firmly. Clone size appears in some rows only: once, few, many, or a class for an expanded clone.

CDR3 protein,CDR3 DNA,CDR3 length,clone size,D gene,J gene,V gene
CAWSRTRVDGYTF,TGTGCCTGGAGCCGGACAAGAGTAGATGGCTACACCTTC,13,once,NA,TRBJ1-2,TRBV30
CASSIPPRETQYF,TGTGCCAGCAGTATTCCGCCACGGGAGACCCAGTACTTC,13,NA,NA,TRBJ2-5,TRBV6-5
CASSVGEGGVGYTF,TGTGCCAGCAGCGTAGGAGAAGGGGGCGTTGGCTACACCTTC,14,few,TRBD1,TRBJ1-2,TRBV9
CASSLLGSSSYTF,TGTGCCAGCAGTTTACTCGGGAGTTCGAGCTACACCTTC,13,few,NA,TRBJ1-2,TRBV12-3/TRBV12-4
CASSPMTGSSYEQYF,TGTGCCAGCTCACCGATGACAGGGAGCTCCTACGAGCAGTACTTC,15,NA,TRBD1,TRBJ2-7,TRBV18
CASSQEPGQGEFF,TGCGCCAGCAGCCAAGAGCCGGGACAGGGGGAGTTCTTC,13,NA,TRBD1,TRBJ2-1,TRBV4-1
CASKGQGESGELFF,TGTGCCAGCAAGGGGCAGGGGGAGTCCGGGGAGCTGTTTTTT,14,NA,TRBD1,TRBJ2-2,TRBV28
CASSLDSNYGYTF,TGTGCCAGCAGTTTGGACAGTAACTATGGCTACACCTTC,13,many,NA,TRBJ1-2,TRBV12-3/TRBV12-4
CASSETGGPETQYF,TGTGCCAGCAGCGAAACAGGGGGACCGGAGACCCAGTACTTC,14,NA,TRBD1,TRBJ2-5,TRBV9
CASTPGGGLAKNIQYF,TGTGCCAGCACCCCAGGAGGGGGGTTAGCCAAAAACATTCAGTACTTC,16,few,NA,TRBJ2-4,TRBV6-1
CASSSTDRPSPLHF,TGCGCCAGCAGCTCTACCGACCGACCTTCACCCCTCCACTTT,14,few,NA,TRBJ1-6,TRBV5-1
CASAGQRNNSPLHF,TGTGCCAGCGCGGGACAGCGTAATAATTCACCCCTCCACTTT,14,NA,TRBD1,TRBJ1-6,TRBV28
CASSLELGFSYEQYF,TGCGCCAGCAGCTTGGAGCTGGGGTTCTCCTACGAGCAGTACTTC,15,NA,NA,TRBJ2-7,TRBV5-1
CASSSRGQGTDAQYF,TGTGCCAGCAGCTCCCGGGGACAGGGAACAGATGCGCAGTATTTT,15,once,TRBD1,TRBJ2-3,TRBV12-3/TRBV12-4
CASSISGSSYNGQFF,TGTGCCAGCAGCATTAGCGGGAGCTCCTACAATGGGCAGTTCTTC,15,NA,TRBD2,TRBJ2-1,TRBV7-3
CASSLGVGPGETQYF,TGTGCCAGCAGCTTAGGAGTGGGGCCAGGAGAGACCCAGTACTTC,15,NA,NA,TRBJ2-5,TRBV7-2
CASSVDGSGNTIYF,TGTGCCAGCAGCGTAGATGGGTCTGGAAACACCATATATTTT,14,NA,NA,TRBJ1-3,TRBV9
CASSLGQGAPEKLFF,TGTGCCAGCAGCTTAGGGCAGGGGGCGCCTGAAAAACTGTTTTTT,15,NA,TRBD1,TRBJ1-4,TRBV7-2
CASSLDSDAGNTIYF,TGCGCCAGCAGCCTAGACAGTGACGCTGGAAACACCATATATTTT,15,NA,NA,TRBJ1-3,TRBV5-1
CASSPKQGANQETQYF,TGTGCCAGCAGCCCGAAACAGGGGGCGAACCAAGAGACCCAGTACTTC,16,NA,TRBD1,TRBJ2-5,TRBV5-4
CASSQDHHPGPGAFF,TGTGCCAGCAGCCAAGATCATCATCCGGGGCCCGGAGCTTTCTTT,15,NA,NA,TRBJ1-1,TRBV4-2
CSATPSGGANTQYF,TGCAGTGCTACCCCTAGCGGGGGGGCGAATACGCAGTATTTT,14,few,TRBD2,TRBJ2-3,TRBV20-1
CASRWGARREQYF,TGTGCCAGCAGGTGGGGGGCCCGTCGAGAGCAGTACTTC,13,NA,NA,TRBJ2-7,TRBV7-2
CASHGVRQETQYF,TGTGCCAGCCACGGGGTGAGGCAAGAGACCCAGTACTTC,13,NA,NA,TRBJ2-5,TRBV7-9
CASSEQGGPSYEQYF,TGTGCCAGCAGCGAACAGGGGGGGCCCTCCTACGAGCAGTACTTC,15,NA,NA,TRBJ2-7,TRBV6-6
CASSATSFVTQYF,TGTGCCAGCAGCGCGACTAGCTTTGTGACCCAGTACTTC,13,NA,TRBD2,TRBJ2-5,TRBV9
CASSQGNRGEKLFF,TGCGCCAGCAGCCAAGGGAATCGTGGAGAAAAACTGTTTTTT,14,few,NA,TRBJ1-4,TRBV5-1
CSASGRNYNEQFF,TGCAGTGCTAGTGGCCGGAACTACAATGAGCAGTTCTTC,13,NA,NA,TRBJ2-1,TRBV20-1
CASSMRGENYNEQFF,TGTGCCAGTAGTATGCGTGGGGAAAACTACAATGAGCAGTTCTTC,15,NA,NA,TRBJ2-1,TRBV19
CASSEGTKTETQYF,TGTGCCAGCAGTGAGGGGACTAAGACGGAGACCCAGTACTTC,14,many,TRBD2,TRBJ2-5,TRBV2
CASRAAQGGTEAFF,TGTGCCAGCAGGGCCGCACAGGGTGGCACTGAAGCTTTCTTT,14,NA,NA,TRBJ1-1,TRBV28
CASSLVGTGGSGETQYF,TGTGCCAGCAGCTTAGTTGGGACAGGGGGCAGCGGAGAGACCCAGTACTTC,17,NA,TRBD1,TRBJ2-5,TRBV7-2
CASSWQGTNQPQHF,TGTGCCAGCAGTTGGCAGGGCACCAATCAGCCCCAGCATTTT,14,few,NA,TRBJ1-5,TRBV28